This TCR beta chain was observed in a study of T-cell memory formation after mild COVID-19. Study-level points and caveats: Clones that contracted from day 15 to 85 were balanced CD4/CD8, while later expanders leaned CD4+. Some responding clones appeared in pre-infection memory, suggesting cross-reactive memory joined.

Each CDR3 protein is one row after TCRdb ran MiXCR on the 5' RACE reads. The sample includes 550,000 to 650,000 distinct CDR3 sequences, 17% seen only once; the top ten take roughly 8.2%. Points on this clonotype: Its target is unknown.

The CDR3 runs to 16 residues. V was clipped by 5 bases and J by 7 bases; unmatched bases: 13. The germline CDR1 and CDR2 sequences are MGHRA and YSYEKL. The V gene is TRBV4-1, the J gene TRBJ2-2; 7 positions agree with TRBD2. Input material: PBMCs or a T cell subset sorted from them (not recorded which). The sequence came from an adult woman who had mild COVID-19 (a few samples of this study predate the infection). Cell type and time point are not known. This CDR3 is CASSSRGGGKGGELFF. In DNA form, the CDR3 reads TGCGCCAGCAGCTCCCGTGGCGGGGGTAAGGGCGGGGAGCTGTTTTTT.